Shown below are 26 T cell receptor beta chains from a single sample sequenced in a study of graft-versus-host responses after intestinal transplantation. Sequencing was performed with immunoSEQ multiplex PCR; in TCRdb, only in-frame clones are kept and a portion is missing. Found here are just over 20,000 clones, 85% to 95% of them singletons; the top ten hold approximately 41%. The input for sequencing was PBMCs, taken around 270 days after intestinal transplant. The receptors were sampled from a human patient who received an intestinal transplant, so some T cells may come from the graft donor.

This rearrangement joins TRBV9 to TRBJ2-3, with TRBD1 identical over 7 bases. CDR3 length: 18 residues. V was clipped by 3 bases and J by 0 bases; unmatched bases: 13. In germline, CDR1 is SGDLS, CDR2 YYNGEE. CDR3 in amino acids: CASSALQGTESSTDTQYF. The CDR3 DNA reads TGTGCCAGCAGCGCGTTGCAAGGGACAGAGTCTAGCACAGATACGCAGTATTTT.

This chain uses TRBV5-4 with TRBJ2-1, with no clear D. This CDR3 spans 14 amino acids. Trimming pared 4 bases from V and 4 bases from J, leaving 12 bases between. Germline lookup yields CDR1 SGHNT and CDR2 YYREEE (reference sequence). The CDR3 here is CASSLAEKYNEQFF. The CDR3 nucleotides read TGTGCCAGCAGCCTGGCGGAAAAATACAATGAGCAGTTCTTC.

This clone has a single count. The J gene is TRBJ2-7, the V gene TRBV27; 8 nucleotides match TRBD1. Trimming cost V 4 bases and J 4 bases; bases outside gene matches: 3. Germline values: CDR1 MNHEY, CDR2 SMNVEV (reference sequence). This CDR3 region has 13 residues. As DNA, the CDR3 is TGTGCCAGCAGTTCCGGGACAGGATACGAGCAGTACTTC. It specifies CASSSGTGYEQYF.

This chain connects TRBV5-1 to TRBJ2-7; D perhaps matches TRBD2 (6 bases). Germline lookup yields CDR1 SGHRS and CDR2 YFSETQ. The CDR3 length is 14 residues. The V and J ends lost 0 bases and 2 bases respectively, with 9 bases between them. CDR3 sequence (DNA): TGCGCCAGCAGCTTGGCGACGGGAGCCTACGAGCAGTACTTC. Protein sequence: CASSLATGAYEQYF.

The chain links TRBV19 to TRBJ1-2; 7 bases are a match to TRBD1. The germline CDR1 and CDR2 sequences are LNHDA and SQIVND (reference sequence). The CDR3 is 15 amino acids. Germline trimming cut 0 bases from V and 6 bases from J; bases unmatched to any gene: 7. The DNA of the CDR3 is TGTGCCAGTAGTATAGAGACAGGGAACAGAAATGGCTACACCTTC. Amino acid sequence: CASSIETGNRNGYTF.

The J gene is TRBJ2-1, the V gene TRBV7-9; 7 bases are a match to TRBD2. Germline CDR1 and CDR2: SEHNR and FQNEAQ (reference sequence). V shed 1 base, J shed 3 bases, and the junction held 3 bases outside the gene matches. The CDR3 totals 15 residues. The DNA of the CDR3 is TGTGCCAGCAGCTTAGGGCTAGCGGACTACAATGAGCAGTTCTTC. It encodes CASSLGLADYNEQFF.

CDR3 in DNA: TGCGCCAGCAGCTTGGGACAGGAGAACTATGGCTACACCTTC. Its protein product is CASSLGQENYGYTF. The rearrangement joins TRBV5-1 to TRBJ1-2; a weak D match, TRBD1 (6 bases). V gave up 0 bases and J gave up 2 bases, with 8 bases separating them. CDR3 size: 14 residues. Germline values: CDR1 SGHRS, CDR2 YFSETQ.

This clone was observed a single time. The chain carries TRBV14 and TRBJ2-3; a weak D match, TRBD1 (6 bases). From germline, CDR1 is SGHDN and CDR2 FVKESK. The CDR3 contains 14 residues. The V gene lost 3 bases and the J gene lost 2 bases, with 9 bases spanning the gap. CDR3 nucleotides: TGTGCCAGCAGCCACCGGGACAACACAGATACGCAGTATTTT. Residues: CASSHRDNTDTQYF.

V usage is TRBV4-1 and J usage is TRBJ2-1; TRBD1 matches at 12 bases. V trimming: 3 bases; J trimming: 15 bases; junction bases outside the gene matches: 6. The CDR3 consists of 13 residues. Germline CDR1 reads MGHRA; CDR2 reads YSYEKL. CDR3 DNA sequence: TGCGCCAGCAGCCACGCCGGGACAGGGGGCCCGTTCTTC. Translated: CASSHAGTGGPFF.

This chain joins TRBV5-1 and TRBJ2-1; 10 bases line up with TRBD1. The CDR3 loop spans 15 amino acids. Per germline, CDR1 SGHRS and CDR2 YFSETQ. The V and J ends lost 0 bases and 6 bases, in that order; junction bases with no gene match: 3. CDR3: CASSLGGTGVNEQFF. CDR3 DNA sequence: TGCGCCAGCAGCTTGGGTGGGACAGGGGTCAATGAGCAGTTCTTC. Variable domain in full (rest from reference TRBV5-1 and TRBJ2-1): KAGVTQTPRYLIKTRGQQVTLSCSPISGHRSVSWYQQTPGQGLQFLFEYFSETQRNKGNFPGRFSGRQFSNSRSEMNVSTLELGDSALYLCASSLGGTGVNEQFFGPGTRLTVL.

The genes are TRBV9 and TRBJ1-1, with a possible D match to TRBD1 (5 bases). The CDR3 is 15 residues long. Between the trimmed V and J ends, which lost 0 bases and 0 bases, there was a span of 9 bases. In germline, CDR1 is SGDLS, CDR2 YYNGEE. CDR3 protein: CASSVDGGLNTEAFF. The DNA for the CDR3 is TGTGCCAGCAGCGTAGATGGGGGTCTGAACACTGAAGCTTTCTTT. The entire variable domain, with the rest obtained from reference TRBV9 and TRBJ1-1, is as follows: DSGVTQTPKHLITATGQRVTLRCSPRSGDLSVYWYQQSLDQGLQFLIQYYNGEERAKGNILERFSAQQFPDLHSELNLSSLELGDSALYFCASSVDGGLNTEAFFGQGTRLTVV.

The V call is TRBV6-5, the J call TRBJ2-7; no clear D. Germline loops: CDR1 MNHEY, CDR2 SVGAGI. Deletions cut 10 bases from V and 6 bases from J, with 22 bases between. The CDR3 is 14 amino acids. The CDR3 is CATTDFRFPLEQYF. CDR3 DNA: TGTGCCACCACTGATTTTAGGTTCCCCCTCGAGCAGTACTTC.

The CDR3 DNA reads TGTGCCAGCAGCTTCCGGGACCCTGCCTACGAGCAGTACTTC. This translates into CASSFRDPAYEQYF. The gene calls are TRBV7-9 and TRBJ2-7; D may be TRBD1 or TRBD2 (5 bases each). The V and J ends lost 3 bases and 2 bases respectively, with 11 bases between them. Germline V gene sequence: CDR1 SEHNR, CDR2 FQNEAQ (reference sequence). The CDR3 totals 14 residues.

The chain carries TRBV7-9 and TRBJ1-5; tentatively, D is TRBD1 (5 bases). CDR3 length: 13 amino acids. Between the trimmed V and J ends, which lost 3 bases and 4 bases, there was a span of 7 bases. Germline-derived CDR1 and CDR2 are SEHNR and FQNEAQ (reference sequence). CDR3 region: CASSLKGNQPQHF. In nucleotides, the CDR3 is TGTGCCAGCAGCTTGAAGGGGAATCAGCCCCAGCATTTT.

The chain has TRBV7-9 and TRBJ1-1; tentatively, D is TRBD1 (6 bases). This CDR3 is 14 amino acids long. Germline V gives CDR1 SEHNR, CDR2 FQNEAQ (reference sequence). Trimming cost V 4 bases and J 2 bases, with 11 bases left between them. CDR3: CASSWGTSNTEAFF. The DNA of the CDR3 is TGTGCCAGCAGCTGGGGGACATCTAACACTGAAGCTTTCTTT.

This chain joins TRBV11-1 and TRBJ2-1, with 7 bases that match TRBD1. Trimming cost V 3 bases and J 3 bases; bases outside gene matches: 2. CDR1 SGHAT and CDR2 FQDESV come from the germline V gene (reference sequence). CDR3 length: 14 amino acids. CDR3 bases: TGTGCCAGCAGCTTGGGACAGTACTACAATGAGCAGTTCTTC. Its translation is CASSLGQYYNEQFF.

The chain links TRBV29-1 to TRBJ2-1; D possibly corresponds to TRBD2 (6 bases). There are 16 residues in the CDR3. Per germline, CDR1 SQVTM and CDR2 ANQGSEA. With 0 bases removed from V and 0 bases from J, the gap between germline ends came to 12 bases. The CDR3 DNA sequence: TGCAGCGTTGAAGATATAGCGGAAAGCTCCTACAATGAGCAGTTCTTC. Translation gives CSVEDIAESSYNEQFF.

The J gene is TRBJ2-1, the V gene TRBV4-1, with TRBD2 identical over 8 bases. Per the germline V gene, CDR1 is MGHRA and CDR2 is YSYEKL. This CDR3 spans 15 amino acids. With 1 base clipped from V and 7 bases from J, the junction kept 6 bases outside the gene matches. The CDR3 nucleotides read TGCGCCAGCAGCCAAGGGGTTAGCGGGACAAATGAGCAGTTCTTC. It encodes CASSQGVSGTNEQFF.

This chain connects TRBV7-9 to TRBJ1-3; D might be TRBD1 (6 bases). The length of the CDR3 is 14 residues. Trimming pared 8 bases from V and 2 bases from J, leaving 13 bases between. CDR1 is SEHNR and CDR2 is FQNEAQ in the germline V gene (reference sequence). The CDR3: CASGLQGAGNTIYF. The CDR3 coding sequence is TGTGCCAGCGGGTTACAGGGAGCTGGAAACACCATATATTTT. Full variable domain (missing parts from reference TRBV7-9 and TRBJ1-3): DTGVSQNPRHKITKRGQNVTFRCDPISEHNRLYWYRQTLGQGPEFLTYFQNEAQLEKSRLLSDRFSAERPKGSFSTLEIQRTEQGDSAMYLCASGLQGAGNTIYFGEGSWLTVV.

In DNA form, the CDR3 reads TGTGCCAGCAGTTCCCCGGGCCCTCTGCGGGGCTACACCTTC. Translating gives CASSSPGPLRGYTF. V gene TRBV6-5 combines with J gene TRBJ1-2; D unresolved. CDR3 length: 14 amino acids. Trimming removed 4 bases from V and 8 bases from J, with 17 bases in between. CDR1 is MNHEY, CDR2 SVGAGI, per germline.

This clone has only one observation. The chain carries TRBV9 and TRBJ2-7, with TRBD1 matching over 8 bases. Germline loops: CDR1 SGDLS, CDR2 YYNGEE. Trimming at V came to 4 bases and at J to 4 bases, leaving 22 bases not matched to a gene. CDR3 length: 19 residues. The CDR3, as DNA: TGTGCCAGCAGCCCCCACCCGGCCTGGGACAGGCGACTGGAATACGAGCAGTACTTC. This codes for CASSPHPAWDRRLEYEQYF.

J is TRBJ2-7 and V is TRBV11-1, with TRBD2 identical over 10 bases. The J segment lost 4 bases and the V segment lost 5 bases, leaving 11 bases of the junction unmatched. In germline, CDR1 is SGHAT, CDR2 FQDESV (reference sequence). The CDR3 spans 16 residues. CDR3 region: CASSPPRASGRYEQYF. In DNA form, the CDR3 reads TGTGCCAGCAGCCCCCCCAGAGCTAGCGGGAGATACGAGCAGTACTTC.

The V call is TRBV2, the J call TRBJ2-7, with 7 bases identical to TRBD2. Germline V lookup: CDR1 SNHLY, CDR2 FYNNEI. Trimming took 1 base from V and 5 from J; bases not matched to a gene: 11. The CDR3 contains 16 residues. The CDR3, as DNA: TGTGCCAGCAGTGAAGTCCGGACTAGTTGGGCCAACGAGCAGTACTTC. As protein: CASSEVRTSWANEQYF.

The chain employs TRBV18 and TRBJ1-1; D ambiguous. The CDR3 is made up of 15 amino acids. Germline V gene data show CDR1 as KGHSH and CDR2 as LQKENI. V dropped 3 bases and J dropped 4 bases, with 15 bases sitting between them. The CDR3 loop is CASSPSLGLGTEAFF. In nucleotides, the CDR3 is TGTGCCAGCTCACCCTCCCTAGGGTTAGGCACTGAAGCTTTCTTT.

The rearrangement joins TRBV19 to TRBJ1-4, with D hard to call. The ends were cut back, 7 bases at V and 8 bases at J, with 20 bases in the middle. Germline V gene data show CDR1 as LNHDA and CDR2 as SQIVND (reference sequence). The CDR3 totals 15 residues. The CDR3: CASNPSGVVEEKLFF. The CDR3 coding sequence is TGTGCCAGTAACCCTTCAGGCGTCGTCGAGGAAAAACTGTTTTTT.

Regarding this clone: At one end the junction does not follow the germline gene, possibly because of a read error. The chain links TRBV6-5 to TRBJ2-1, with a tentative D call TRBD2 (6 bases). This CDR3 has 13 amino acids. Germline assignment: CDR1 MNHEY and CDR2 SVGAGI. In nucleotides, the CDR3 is TGCGCCAGTGTAGCGGAGCTCTACAATGAGCAGTTCTTC. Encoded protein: CASVAELYNEQFF.